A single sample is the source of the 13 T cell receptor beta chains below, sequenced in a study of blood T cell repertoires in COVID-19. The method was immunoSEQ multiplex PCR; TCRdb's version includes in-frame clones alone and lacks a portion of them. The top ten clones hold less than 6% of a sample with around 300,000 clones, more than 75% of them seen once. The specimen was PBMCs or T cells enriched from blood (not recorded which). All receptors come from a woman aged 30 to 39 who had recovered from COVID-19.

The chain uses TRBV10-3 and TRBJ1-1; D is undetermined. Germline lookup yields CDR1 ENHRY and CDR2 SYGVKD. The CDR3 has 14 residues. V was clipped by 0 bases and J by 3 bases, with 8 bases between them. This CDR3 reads CAISESYSDTEAFF. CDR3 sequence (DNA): TGTGCCATCAGTGAGTCTTATTCGGACACTGAAGCTTTCTTT.

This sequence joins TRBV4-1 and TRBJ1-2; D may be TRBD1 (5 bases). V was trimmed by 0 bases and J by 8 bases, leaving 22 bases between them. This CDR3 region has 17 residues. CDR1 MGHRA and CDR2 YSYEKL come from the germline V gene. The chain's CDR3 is CASSQESSLRGGGGYTF. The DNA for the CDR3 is TGCGCCAGCAGCCAAGAATCGTCCCTACGGGGGGGAGGGGGCTACACCTTC.

The CDR3 sequence: CASSLAGSEAFF. The CDR3 DNA reads as TGTGCCAGCAGCTTGGCTGGCTCTGAAGCTTTCTTT. This chain joins TRBV5-6 and TRBJ1-1; D is undetermined. Per germline, CDR1 SGHDT and CDR2 YYEEEE. The CDR3 spans 12 residues. V lost 0 bases and J lost 6, with 6 bases in between.

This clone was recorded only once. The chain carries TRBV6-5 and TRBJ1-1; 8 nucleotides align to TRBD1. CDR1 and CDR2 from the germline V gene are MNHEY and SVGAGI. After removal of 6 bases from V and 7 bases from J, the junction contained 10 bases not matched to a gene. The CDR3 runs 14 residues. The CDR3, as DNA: TGTGCCAGCAGACCCGGACAGGGACTACGTGAAGCTTTCTTT. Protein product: CASRPGQGLREAFF.

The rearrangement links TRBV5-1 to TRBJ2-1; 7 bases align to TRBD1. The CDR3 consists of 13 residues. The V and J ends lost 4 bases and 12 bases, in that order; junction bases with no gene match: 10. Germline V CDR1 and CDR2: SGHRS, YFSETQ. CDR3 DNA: TGCGCCAGCAGCCCCAATGAAGGGGGCGGGCAGTTCTTC. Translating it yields CASSPNEGGGQFF.

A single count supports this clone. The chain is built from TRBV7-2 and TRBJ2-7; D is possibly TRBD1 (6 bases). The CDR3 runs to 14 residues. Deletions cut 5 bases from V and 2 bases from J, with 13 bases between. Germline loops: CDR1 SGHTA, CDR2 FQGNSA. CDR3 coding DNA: TGTGCCAGCAGCGCAGGGGCCGTGGCCTACGAGCAGTACTTC. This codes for CASSAGAVAYEQYF.

CDR3: CASRSTGINEKLFF. The CDR3 DNA is TGTGCCAGCAGGTCGACAGGGATAAATGAAAAACTGTTTTTT. The rearrangement uses TRBV7-9 and TRBJ1-4, with 7 nucleotides matching TRBD1. The trim removed 6 bases at V and 5 bases at J, leaving 6 bases unmatched. Germline V gene sequence: CDR1 SEHNR, CDR2 FQNEAQ (reference sequence). The CDR3 is 14 residues long.

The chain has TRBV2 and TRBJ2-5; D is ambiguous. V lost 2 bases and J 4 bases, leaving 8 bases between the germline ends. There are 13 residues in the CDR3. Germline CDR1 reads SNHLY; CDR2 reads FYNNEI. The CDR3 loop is CASSENSRETQYF. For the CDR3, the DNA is TGTGCCAGCAGTGAAAACAGCAGAGAGACCCAGTACTTC.

The CDR3 region is CASSLSSTAYEQYF. The CDR3 DNA reads TGCGCCAGCAGCTTGTCCTCAACTGCCTACGAGCAGTACTTC. This sequence joins TRBV5-1 and TRBJ2-7; D ambiguous. Germline V CDR1 and CDR2: SGHRS, YFSETQ. The CDR3 loop spans 14 amino acids. Trimming cost V 1 base and J 2 bases, with 10 bases left between them. The variable domain in full, with the rest retrieved from reference TRBV5-1 and TRBJ2-7, is KAGVTQTPRYLIKTRGQQVTLSCSPISGHRSVSWYQQTPGQGLQFLFEYFSETQRNKGNFPGRFSGRQFSNSRSEMNVSTLELGDSALYLCASSLSSTAYEQYFGPGTRLTVT.

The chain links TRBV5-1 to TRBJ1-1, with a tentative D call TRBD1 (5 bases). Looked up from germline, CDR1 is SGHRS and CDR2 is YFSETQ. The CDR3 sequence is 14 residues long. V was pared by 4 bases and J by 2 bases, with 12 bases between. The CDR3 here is CASSPQDTNTEAFF. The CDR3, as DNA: TGCGCCAGCAGCCCGCAGGACACTAACACTGAAGCTTTCTTT.

CDR3 DNA sequence: TGTGCCAGCAGCTTAGCGGGGGGACTGTTTTTT. Amino acids: CASSLAGGLFF. The J gene is TRBJ1-4, the V gene TRBV7-9; D might be TRBD1 (5 bases). V dropped 0 bases and J dropped 13 bases, with 6 bases sitting between them. This CDR3 spans 11 amino acids. Germline V lookup: CDR1 SEHNR, CDR2 FQNEAQ (reference sequence).

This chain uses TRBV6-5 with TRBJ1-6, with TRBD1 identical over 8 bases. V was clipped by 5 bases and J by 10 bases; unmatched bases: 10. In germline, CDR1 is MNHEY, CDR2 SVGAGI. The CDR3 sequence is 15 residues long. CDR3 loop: CASSMTGVGTSPLHF. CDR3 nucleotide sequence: TGTGCCAGCAGTATGACAGGGGTAGGGACGTCACCCCTCCACTTT.

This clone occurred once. The CDR3 sequence is CASSLDESSGNTIYF. CDR3 in DNA: TGTGCCAGCAGCTTAGATGAGTCCTCTGGAAACACCATATATTTT. The chain uses TRBV7-2 and TRBJ1-3; D gene ambiguous. There are 15 residues in the CDR3. The germline gives CDR1 SGHTA, CDR2 FQGNSA. Deletions cut 1 base from V and 0 bases from J, with 7 bases between.